The 28 T cell receptor beta chains presented below share a single source sample, sequenced in a study of T cell clonality in common variable immunodeficiency. Repertoires were generated with immunoSEQ multiplex PCR, while TCRdb's copy carries only in-frame clones and drops some. This sample includes approximately 50,000 clones with no singletons; its ten biggest clones take up about 2%. The sample taken for sequencing was peripheral blood mononuclear cells. These receptor sequences come from a person between 18 and 75 years old in good health.

A remark on this clone: The DNA ends 3 residues before the CDR3 does, and the rest of the CDR3 is filled in from the germline J gene. V usage is TRBV7-9 and J usage is TRBJ1-1; the D gene is possibly TRBD1 (6 bases). Trimming took off 5 bases at V and 4 bases at J, with 11 bases between the two ends. The CDR3 is 13 residues long. Per the germline V gene, CDR1 is SEHNR and CDR2 is FQNEAQ (reference sequence). Here the CDR3 reads CASSPAGATEAFF. The sequenced CDR3 bases are TGTGCCAGCAGCCCCGCGGGGGCCACTGAA.

The table lists this clone with many counts. The read falls 3 residues short of the CDR3 end, and the missing part is taken from the germline J gene. This chain joins TRBV20-1 and TRBJ2-7, with 12 positions matching TRBD2. This CDR3 has 15 amino acids. Trimming removed 2 bases from V and 3 bases from J; junction bases left unmatched: 5. CDR1 and CDR2 (germline): DFQATT, SNEGSKA (reference sequence). The CDR3 protein is CSARPSGGAVYEQYF. CDR3 DNA, as far as it was read: TGCAGTGCTAGACCTAGCGGGGGGGCCGTCTACGAG.

This clone was seen many times. The read terminates 3 residues before the CDR3 end, so the remaining end is supplied by the germline J gene. The V gene is TRBV20-1, the J gene TRBJ2-3; TRBD1 aligns across 12 bases. After removal of 6 bases from V and 4 bases from J, the junction contained 8 bases not matched to a gene. This CDR3 region has 15 residues. Germline CDR1 and CDR2: DFQATT and SNEGSKA (reference sequence). This CDR3 reads CSANPGQGASDTQYF. CDR3 DNA, as far as it was read: TGCAGTGCGAATCCGGGACAGGGGGCCTCAGATACG.

This clone was picked up many times. Sequencing ends 3 residues short of the CDR3 end; the germline J gene provides the rest. The rearrangement links TRBV20-1 to TRBJ2-5, with D possibly being TRBD1 or TRBD2 (5 bases each). The CDR3 has 19 amino acids. V lost 0 bases to trimming and J lost 4 bases, with 27 bases between them. The germline CDR1 and CDR2 sequences are DFQATT and SNEGSKA (reference sequence). The CDR3 DNA, read in part, is TGCAGTGCTAGAGATCGGTGGGGTATCCTCTCGGCAGGGAGAGAGACC. Translation: CSARDRWGILSAGRET. The full CDR3 is CSARDRWGILSAGRETQYF.

This clone was counted many times. CDR3 bases read: TGTGCCAGCAGAGCGACAGGGAGCTCCTACGAG. It encodes CASRATGSSYE. The whole CDR3 protein reads CASRATGSSYEQYF. The rearrangement joins TRBV28 to TRBJ2-7; 7 bases align to TRBD1. The sequence runs out 3 residues before the end of the CDR3; the remainder is reconstructed from the germline J gene. The CDR3 totals 14 residues. The V gene end was trimmed by 6 bases and the J gene end by 0 bases; junction bases not matched to a gene: 5. Germline assignment: CDR1 MDHEN and CDR2 SYDVKM.

This clone turned up a few times. The read halts 3 residues ahead of the CDR3 end, with the missing end drawn from the germline J gene. The chain uses TRBV5-6 and TRBJ2-3; D is uncertain. Germline-derived CDR1 and CDR2 are SGHDT and YYEEEE. Trimming removed 4 bases from V and 7 bases from J, with 13 bases in between. This CDR3 comprises 13 residues. The CDR3 spells CASSLKTPYTQYF. The sequenced part of the CDR3 DNA is TGTGCCAGCAGCCTGAAGACTCCTTATACG. Using reference TRBV5-6 and TRBJ2-3 for the parts outside the CDR3, the full variable domain is DAGVTQSPTHLIKTRGQQVTLRCSPKSGHDTVSWYQQALGQGPQFIFQYYEEEERQRGNFPDRFSGHQFPNYSSELNVNALLLGDSALYLCASSLKTPYTQYFGPGTRLTVL.

Worth noting for this clone: With the read ending 3 residues before the CDR3 end, the germline J gene is used to fill in that end. The chain has TRBV20-1 and TRBJ2-7; D might be TRBD1 (8 bases). V lost 0 bases to trimming and J lost 4 bases, with 16 bases between them. Germline lookup yields CDR1 DFQATT and CDR2 SNEGSKA (reference sequence). There are 15 residues in the CDR3. CDR3 sequence: CSAREGTGGGYEQYF. CDR3 DNA (partial): TGCAGTGCTAGAGAGGGAACAGGGGGAGGGTACGAG.

This clone was recorded many times. The read ends 3 residues shy of where the CDR3 ends; the end is completed using the germline J gene. J is TRBJ1-5 and V is TRBV20-1; maybe TRBD1 (5 bases). Germline V gene lookup returns CDR1 DFQATT and CDR2 SNEGSKA (reference sequence). This CDR3 has 16 amino acids. V was trimmed by 2 bases and J by 0 bases, leaving 14 bases between them. CDR3 amino acids: CSARPSTAYSNQPQHF. Partial CDR3 DNA: TGCAGTGCTAGACCTTCGACAGCCTATAGCAATCAGCCC.

This clone was recorded at least ten times. The CDR3 end lies 3 residues beyond the end of the read and is filled in from the germline J gene. The chain carries TRBV7-3 and TRBJ2-3; 7 positions match TRBD2. The trim removed 0 bases at V and 0 bases at J, leaving 3 bases unmatched. This CDR3 contains 16 residues. Germline CDR1 reads SGHTA; CDR2 reads FQGTGA. The covered CDR3 bases are TGTGCCAGCAGCTTAACGGCTAGCGGAAGCACAGATACG. This sequence encodes CASSLTASGSTDT. The whole CDR3 reads CASSLTASGSTDTQYF.

This clone has a handful of counts. CDR3 DNA (partial): TGTGCCAGCAGCTGGGCCGGTCCTTCCAATGAG. This sequence encodes CASSWAGPSNE. The whole CDR3 sequence reads CASSWAGPSNEQFF. The chain links TRBV7-8 to TRBJ2-1; D unresolved. The read terminates 3 residues ahead of where the CDR3 ends, so the germline J gene completes it. Germline CDR1 SGHVS, CDR2 FQNEAQ. V was shortened by 4 bases and J by 6 bases, with 13 bases between the two germline ends. The CDR3 is made up of 14 amino acids.

This clone has at least ten counts. The DNA ends 3 residues before the CDR3 does, and the rest of the CDR3 is filled in from the germline J gene. The V call is TRBV18, the J call TRBJ2-7; TRBD2 matches 7 bases. This CDR3 region has 14 residues. CDR1 KGHSH and CDR2 LQKENI come from the germline V gene. V trimming: 0 bases; J trimming: 5 bases; junction bases outside the gene matches: 4. CDR3 DNA (partial): TGTGCCAGCTCACCACCAACGGGGAGGGACGAG. This gives the protein CASSPPTGRDE. The whole CDR3 protein is CASSPPTGRDEQYF.

To note about this clone: The read stops 3 residues short of the end of the CDR3; the missing end is completed from the germline J gene. The rearrangement links TRBV19 to TRBJ2-5, with 9 positions matching TRBD2. V shed 6 bases, J shed 5 bases, and the junction held 7 bases outside the gene matches. Looked up from germline, CDR1 is LNHDA and CDR2 is SQIVND (reference sequence). The CDR3 consists of 14 residues. The CDR3 reads CASRISGSTETQYF. CDR3 DNA (partial): TGTGCCAGTAGGATTAGCGGGAGTACGGAGACC.

A word on this clone: The CDR3 is cut off 3 residues early in the read; its end comes from the germline J gene. The genes are TRBV5-1 and TRBJ2-5; D possibly corresponds to TRBD2 (6 bases). The V end was cut by 4 bases, the J end by 3 bases, with 13 bases between. Germline values: CDR1 SGHRS, CDR2 YFSETQ. The CDR3 has 14 amino acids. The DNA read from the CDR3 is TGCGCCAGCAGCCTACGGGACTTAAAAGAGACC. Its protein is CASSLRDLKET. The whole CDR3 protein reads CASSLRDLKETQYF.

This clone was picked up many times. The read gets to within 3 residues of the CDR3 end, and the germline J gene fills in the rest. Other DNA sequences in the same sample also yield this CDR3. The chain couples TRBV30 to TRBJ1-3, with TRBD1 as a possible D gene (6 bases). The CDR3 has 16 residues. Trimming removed 1 base at V and 2 bases at J, with 15 bases between. Germline V gene lookup returns CDR1 GTSNPN and CDR2 SVGIG (reference sequence). The sequenced part of the CDR3 DNA is TGTGCCTGGAGTGCCGCCCCGGACAGCCCTGGAAACACC. Its protein product is CAWSAAPDSPGNT. The CDR3 reads in full as CAWSAAPDSPGNTIYF.

In regard to this clone: From the germline J gene comes the end of the CDR3, since the read stops 3 residues before it. This chain links TRBV10-3 with TRBJ2-5; D possibly corresponds to TRBD2 (6 bases). Germline lookup yields CDR1 ENHRY and CDR2 SYGVKD. V shed 2 bases and J shed 0 bases, with 13 bases lying between them. The CDR3 is made up of 16 amino acids. The CDR3 reads CAISERDSKYQETQYF. Incomplete CDR3 DNA: TGTGCCATCAGTGAGAGGGACTCGAAGTACCAAGAGACC.

This clone showed up many times. The CDR3 spells CASSLGGAQQETQYF. The covered CDR3 bases are TGCGCCAGCAGCCTCGGGGGGGCCCAGCAAGAGACC. The chain carries TRBV5-1 and TRBJ2-5, with 8 nucleotides matching TRBD2. The read terminates 3 residues before the CDR3 end, so the remaining end is supplied by the germline J gene. This CDR3 region has 15 residues. Germline V gene sequence: CDR1 SGHRS, CDR2 YFSETQ. Losses at the gene ends were 4 bases for V and 2 bases for J; bases not matched to a gene: 7. The full variable domain, with the rest looked up from reference TRBV5-1 and TRBJ2-5, is KAGVTQTPRYLIKTRGQQVTLSCSPISGHRSVSWYQQTPGQGLQFLFEYFSETQRNKGNFPGRFSGRQFSNSRSEMNVSTLELGDSALYLCASSLGGAQQETQYFGPGTRLLVL.

This clone was detected ten times or more. The CDR3 loop reads CASSWTGDNEQFF. The sequenced part of the CDR3 DNA is TGTGCCAGCAGCTGGACAGGGGACAATGAG. V is TRBV7-2 and J is TRBJ2-1, with 9 bases lining up with TRBD1. The read stops 3 residues short of the end of the CDR3; the missing end is completed from the germline J gene. The germline gives CDR1 SGHTA, CDR2 FQGNSA. This CDR3 has 13 residues. Germline trimming cut 4 bases from V and 5 bases from J; bases unmatched to any gene: 0.

Comment on this clone: The read falls 3 residues short of the CDR3 end, and the missing part is taken from the germline J gene. The chain carries TRBV11-2 and TRBJ2-5; 7 bases match TRBD1. V was pared by 5 bases and J by 3 bases, with 6 bases of the junction left unmatched. Germline V gene data show CDR1 as SGHAT and CDR2 as FQNNGV. The CDR3 runs to 14 residues. The sequenced part of the CDR3 DNA is TGTGCCAGCAGCCGGGACAGATTGAAAGAGACC. Translating gives CASSRDRLKET. The complete CDR3 protein is CASSRDRLKETQYF.

With regard to this clone: The observed sequence ends 3 residues before the CDR3 terminus, with the missing tail filled in from the germline J gene. This chain links TRBV2 with TRBJ2-3; TRBD2 matches at 10 bases. V was pared by 7 bases and J by 2 bases, with 6 bases of the junction left unmatched. The V gene's germline CDR1 is SNHLY and CDR2 FYNNEI. This CDR3 region has 15 residues. Partial CDR3 DNA: TGTGCCAGCAAAGCGGGGGGGGCCCTCACAGATACG. Translating it yields CASKAGGALTDT. The full CDR3 protein is CASKAGGALTDTQYF. Complete variable domain (other parts from reference TRBV2 and TRBJ2-3): EPEVTQTPSHQVTQMGQEVILRCVPISNHLYFYWYRQILGQKVEFLVSFYNNEISEKSEIFDDQFSVERPDGSNFTLKIRSTKLEDSAMYFCASKAGGALTDTQYFGPGTRLTVL.

This clone was detected ten times or more. The observed sequence ends 3 residues before the CDR3 terminus, with the missing tail filled in from the germline J gene. This chain uses TRBV5-1 with TRBJ2-7, with TRBD1 matching 9 bases. The CDR3 covers 15 residues. The germline V gene encodes CDR1 SGHRS and CDR2 YFSETQ. J was trimmed by 6 bases and V by 0 bases; bases with no gene match: 7. The CDR3 bases that were read are TGCGCCAGCAGCTTGGAGAGTACAGGGGGCTTCGAG. Translating it yields CASSLESTGGFE. Given in full, the CDR3 is CASSLESTGGFEQYF.

This clone was counted only a few times. The CDR3 end lies 3 residues beyond the end of the read and is filled in from the germline J gene. The genes are TRBV18 and TRBJ1-5; D is ambiguous. The CDR3 consists of 13 residues. V lost 2 bases and J lost 4, with 6 bases in between. Germline V lookup: CDR1 KGHSH, CDR2 LQKENI. This chain's CDR3 is CASSPSTNQPQHF. The part of the CDR3 DNA that was read is TGTGCCAGCTCACCATCGACAAATCAGCCC.

This clone was detected ten times or more. The CDR3 end lies 3 residues beyond the end of the read and is filled in from the germline J gene. The chain joins TRBV30 to TRBJ2-3; 10 bases fit TRBD1. The V gene's germline CDR1 is GTSNPN and CDR2 SVGIG (reference sequence). J was trimmed by 4 bases and V by 5 bases; bases with no gene match: 6. The CDR3 runs 14 residues. The CDR3 reads CAWGQGVPADTQYF. Partial CDR3 DNA: TGTGCCTGGGGACAGGGGGTACCGGCAGATACG.

A remark on this clone: The read ends 3 residues early relative to the CDR3; the germline J gene fills the gap. The chain employs TRBV6-4 and TRBJ2-3; 8 bases map to TRBD2. CDR1 and CDR2 from the germline V gene are MRHNA and SNTAGT. This CDR3 region has 16 residues. Trimming took 1 base from V and 0 from J; bases not matched to a gene: 3. CDR3 amino acids: CASSDWAGGSTDTQYF. The CDR3 DNA, read in part, is TGTGCCAGCAGTGACTGGGCGGGGGGCAGCACAGATACG.

This clone was detected ten times or more. The read halts 3 residues ahead of the CDR3 end, with the missing end drawn from the germline J gene. V is TRBV5-1 and J is TRBJ1-4; TRBD1 agrees at 8 bases. Trimming at V came to 1 base and at J to 8 bases, leaving 13 bases not matched to a gene. The CDR3 runs 17 residues. In germline, CDR1 is SGHRS, CDR2 YFSETQ. CDR3 bases read: TGCGCCAGCAGCTTGTTCGGGAATTCGGGACAGGCCGAAAAA. The encoded protein is CASSLFGNSGQAEK. The whole CDR3 is CASSLFGNSGQAEKLFF.

As for this clone: The read comes to an end 3 residues before the CDR3 does, leaving the germline J gene to fill in the end. V and J are TRBV5-1 and TRBJ2-7; 9 bases line up with TRBD1. J was trimmed by 6 bases and V by 3 bases; bases with no gene match: 1. This CDR3 region has 12 residues. Germline V gene sequence: CDR1 SGHRS, CDR2 YFSETQ. The DNA read from the CDR3 is TGCGCCAGCAGCTCGGGACAGGGCGAG. Its protein product is CASSSGQGE. The complete CDR3 reads CASSSGQGEQYF.

In this sample, this clone turned up many times. The read terminates 3 residues ahead of where the CDR3 ends, so the germline J gene completes it. The chain links TRBV20-1 to TRBJ2-2, with 12 bases matching TRBD2. Germline assignment: CDR1 DFQATT and CDR2 SNEGSKA (reference sequence). CDR3 length equals 18 residues. Partial CDR3 DNA: TGCAGTGCTAGGGCCCCACTAGCGGGGGGCTCTGGGGCCAACGTG. Its translation is CSARAPLAGGSGANV. The full CDR3 is CSARAPLAGGSGANVLFF.

This clone was recorded many times. The read terminates 3 residues ahead of where the CDR3 ends, so the germline J gene completes it. Other DNA sequences in the same sample also yield this CDR3. The gene calls are TRBV5-5 and TRBJ1-2; D ambiguous. The germline CDR1 and CDR2 sequences are SGHKS and YYEKEE (reference sequence). The V end was cut by 0 bases, the J end by 0 bases, with 6 bases between. The CDR3 spans 14 residues. The CDR3 reads CASSLVQTNYGYTF. Incomplete CDR3 DNA: TGTGCCAGCAGCTTGGTACAGACTAACTATGGC.

Ten or more counts support this clone. The read stops 3 residues short of the end of the CDR3; the missing end is completed from the germline J gene. This chain joins TRBV12-3 or TRBV12-4 and TRBJ2-3; 10 bases are shared with TRBD2. The ends lost 5 bases at V and 6 bases at J; junction bases unmatched: 5. The CDR3 sequence is 14 residues long. Incomplete CDR3 DNA: TGTGCCAGCAGTCCCCTAGCGGGGGACGATACG. It is translated as CASSPLAGDDT. The CDR3, in full, reads CASSPLAGDDTQYF.